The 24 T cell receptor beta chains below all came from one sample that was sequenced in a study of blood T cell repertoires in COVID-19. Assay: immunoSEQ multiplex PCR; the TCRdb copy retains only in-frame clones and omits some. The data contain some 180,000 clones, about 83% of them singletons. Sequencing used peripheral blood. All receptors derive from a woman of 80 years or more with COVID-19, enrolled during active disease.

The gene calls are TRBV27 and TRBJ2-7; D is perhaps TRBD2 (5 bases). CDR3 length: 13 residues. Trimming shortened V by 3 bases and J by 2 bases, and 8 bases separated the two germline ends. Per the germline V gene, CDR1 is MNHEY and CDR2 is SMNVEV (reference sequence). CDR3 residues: CASSFLAAYEQYF. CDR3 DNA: TGTGCCAGCAGTTTCCTAGCAGCCTACGAGCAGTACTTC.

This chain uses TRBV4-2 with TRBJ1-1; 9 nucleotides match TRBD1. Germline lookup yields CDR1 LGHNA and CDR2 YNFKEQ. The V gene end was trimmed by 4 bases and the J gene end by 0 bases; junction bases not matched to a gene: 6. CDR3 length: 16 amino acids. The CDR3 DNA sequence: TGTGCCAGCAGCCCGACAGGGGGGAAAATGAACACTGAAGCTTTCTTT. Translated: CASSPTGGKMNTEAFF.

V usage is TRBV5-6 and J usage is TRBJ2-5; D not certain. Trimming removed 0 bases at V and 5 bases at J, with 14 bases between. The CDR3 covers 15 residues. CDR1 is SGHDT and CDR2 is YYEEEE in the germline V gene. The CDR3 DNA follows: TGTGCCAGCAGCTTGGGTGGCGGTTTGAGGGAGACCCAGTACTTC. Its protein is CASSLGGGLRETQYF.

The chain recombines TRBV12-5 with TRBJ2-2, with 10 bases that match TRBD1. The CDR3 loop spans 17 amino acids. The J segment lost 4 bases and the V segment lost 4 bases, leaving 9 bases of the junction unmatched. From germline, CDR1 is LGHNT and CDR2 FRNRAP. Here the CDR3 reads CASGWTMGQGSTGELFF. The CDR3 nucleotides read TGTGCTAGTGGTTGGACCATGGGACAGGGGAGCACCGGGGAGCTGTTTTTT.

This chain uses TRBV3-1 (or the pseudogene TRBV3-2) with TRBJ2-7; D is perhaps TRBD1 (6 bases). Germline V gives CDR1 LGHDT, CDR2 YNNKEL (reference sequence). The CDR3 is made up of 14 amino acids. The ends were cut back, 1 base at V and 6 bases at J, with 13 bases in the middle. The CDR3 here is CASSQVVRGGEQYF. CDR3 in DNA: TGTGCCAGCAGCCAAGTTGTCAGAGGGGGCGAGCAGTACTTC.

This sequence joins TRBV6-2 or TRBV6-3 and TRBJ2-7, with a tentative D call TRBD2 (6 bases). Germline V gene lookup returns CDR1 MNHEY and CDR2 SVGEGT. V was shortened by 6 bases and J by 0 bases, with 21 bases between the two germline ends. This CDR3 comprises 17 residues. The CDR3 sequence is CASSQRLVFAGSYEQYF. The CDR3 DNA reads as TGTGCCAGCAGCCAACGACTAGTTTTTGCGGGCTCCTACGAGCAGTACTTC.

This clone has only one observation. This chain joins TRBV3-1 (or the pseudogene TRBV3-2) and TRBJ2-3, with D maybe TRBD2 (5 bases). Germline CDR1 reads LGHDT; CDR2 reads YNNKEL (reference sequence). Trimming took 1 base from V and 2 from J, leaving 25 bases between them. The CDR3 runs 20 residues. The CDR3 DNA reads TGTGCCAGCAGCCAAGTGTTATTTTTCGCTAGCCGCCCAACCACAGATACGCAGTATTTT. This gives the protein CASSQVLFFASRPTTDTQYF.

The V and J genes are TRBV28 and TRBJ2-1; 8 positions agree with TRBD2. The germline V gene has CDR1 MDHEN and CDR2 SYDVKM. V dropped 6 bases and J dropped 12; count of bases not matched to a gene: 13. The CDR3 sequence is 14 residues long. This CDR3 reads CASRSRGRTDWQFF. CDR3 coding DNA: TGTGCCAGCAGGAGCCGCGGGAGGACAGACTGGCAGTTCTTC.

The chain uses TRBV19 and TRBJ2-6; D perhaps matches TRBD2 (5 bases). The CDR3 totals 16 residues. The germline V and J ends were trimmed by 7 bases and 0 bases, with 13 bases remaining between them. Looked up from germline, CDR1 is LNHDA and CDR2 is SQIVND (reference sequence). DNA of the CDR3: TGTGCCAGTAAGGTGGGCGCGGGCTCTGGGGCCAACGTCCTGACTTTC. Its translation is CASKVGAGSGANVLTF.

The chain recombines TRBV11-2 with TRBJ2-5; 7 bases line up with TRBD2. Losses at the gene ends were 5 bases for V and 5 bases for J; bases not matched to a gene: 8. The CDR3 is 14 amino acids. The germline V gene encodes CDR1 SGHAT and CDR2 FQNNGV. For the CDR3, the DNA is TGTGCCAGCAGCGATCGGACTAGTGTGGAGACCCAGTACTTC. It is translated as CASSDRTSVETQYF.

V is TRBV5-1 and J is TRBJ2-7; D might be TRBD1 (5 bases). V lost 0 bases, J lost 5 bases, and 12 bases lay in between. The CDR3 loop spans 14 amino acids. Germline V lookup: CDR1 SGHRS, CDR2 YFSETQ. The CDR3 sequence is CASSLGQGIDEQYF. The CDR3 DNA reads TGCGCCAGCAGCTTGGGGCAGGGAATTGACGAGCAGTACTTC. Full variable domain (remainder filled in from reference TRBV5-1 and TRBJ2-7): KAGVTQTPRYLIKTRGQQVTLSCSPISGHRSVSWYQQTPGQGLQFLFEYFSETQRNKGNFPGRFSGRQFSNSRSEMNVSTLELGDSALYLCASSLGQGIDEQYFGPGTRLTVT.

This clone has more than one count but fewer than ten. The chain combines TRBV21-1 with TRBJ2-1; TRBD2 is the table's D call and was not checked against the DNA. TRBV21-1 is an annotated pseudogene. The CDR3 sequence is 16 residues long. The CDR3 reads CASSKVRSVLTNEQFF. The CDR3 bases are TGTGCCAGCAGCAAAGTGAGGAGTGTACTAACCAATGAGCAGTTCTTC.

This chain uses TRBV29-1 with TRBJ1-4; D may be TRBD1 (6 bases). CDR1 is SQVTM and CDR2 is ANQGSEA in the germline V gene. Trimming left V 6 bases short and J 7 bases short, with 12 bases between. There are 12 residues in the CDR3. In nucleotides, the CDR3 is TGCAGCGTCTGCAGGGGAAGTGAAAAACTGTTTTTT. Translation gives CSVCRGSEKLFF.

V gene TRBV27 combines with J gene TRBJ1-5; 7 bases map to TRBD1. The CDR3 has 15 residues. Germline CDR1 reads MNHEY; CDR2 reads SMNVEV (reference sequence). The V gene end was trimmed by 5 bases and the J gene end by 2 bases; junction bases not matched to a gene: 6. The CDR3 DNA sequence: TGTGCCAGCAGTGGAGGGGGCAATGGCAATCAGCCCCAGCATTTT. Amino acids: CASSGGGNGNQPQHF.

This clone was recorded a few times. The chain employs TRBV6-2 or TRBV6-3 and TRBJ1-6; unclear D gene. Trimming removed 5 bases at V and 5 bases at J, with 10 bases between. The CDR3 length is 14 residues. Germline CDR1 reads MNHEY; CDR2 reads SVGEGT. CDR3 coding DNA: TGTGCCAGCAGTAGGAGTTTCGATAATTCACCCCTCCACTTT. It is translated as CASSRSFDNSPLHF.

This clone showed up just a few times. The CDR3 DNA reads as TGTGCCAGCTACAGGGGGAACCTTCAGCCCCAGCATTTT. Its protein is CASYRGNLQPQHF. This chain connects TRBV28 to TRBJ1-5; 8 nucleotides line up with TRBD1. J gave up 6 bases and V 8 bases, and 6 bases lay outside the gene matches. CDR1 is MDHEN and CDR2 is SYDVKM in the germline V gene. The CDR3 has 13 residues. The full variable domain, in which reference TRBV28 and TRBJ1-5 provide the parts outside the CDR3, is DVKVTQSSRYLVKRTGEKVFLECVQDMDHENMFWYRQDPGLGLRLIYFSYDVKMKEKGDIPEGYSVSREKKERFSLILESASTNQTSMYLCASYRGNLQPQHFGDGTRLSIL.

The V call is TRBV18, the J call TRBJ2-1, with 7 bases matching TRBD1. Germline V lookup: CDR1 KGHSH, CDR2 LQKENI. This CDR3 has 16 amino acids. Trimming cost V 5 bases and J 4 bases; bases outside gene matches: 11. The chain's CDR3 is CASSSFSGQQYNEQFF. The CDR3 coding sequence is TGTGCCAGCTCATCATTTTCGGGACAGCAGTACAATGAGCAGTTCTTC.

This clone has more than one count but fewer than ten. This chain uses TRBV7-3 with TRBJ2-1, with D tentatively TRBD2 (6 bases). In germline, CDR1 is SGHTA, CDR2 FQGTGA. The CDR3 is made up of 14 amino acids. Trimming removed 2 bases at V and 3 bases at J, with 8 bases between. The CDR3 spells CASSLGGNYNEQFF. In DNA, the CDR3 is TGTGCCAGCAGCTTAGGCGGGAACTACAATGAGCAGTTCTTC.

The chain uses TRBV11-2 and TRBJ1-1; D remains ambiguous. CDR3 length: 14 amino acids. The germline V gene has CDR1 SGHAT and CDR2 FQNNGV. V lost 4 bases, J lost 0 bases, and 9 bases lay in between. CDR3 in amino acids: CASSSQVMNTEAFF. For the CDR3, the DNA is TGTGCCAGCAGCTCTCAGGTTATGAACACTGAAGCTTTCTTT.

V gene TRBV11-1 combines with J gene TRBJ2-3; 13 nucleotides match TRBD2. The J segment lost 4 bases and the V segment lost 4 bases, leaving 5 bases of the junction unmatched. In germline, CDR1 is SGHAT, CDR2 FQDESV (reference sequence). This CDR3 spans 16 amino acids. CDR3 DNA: TGTGCCAGCAGCTCCGTGACTAGCGGGGGGCCAGATACGCAGTATTTT. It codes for CASSSVTSGGPDTQYF.

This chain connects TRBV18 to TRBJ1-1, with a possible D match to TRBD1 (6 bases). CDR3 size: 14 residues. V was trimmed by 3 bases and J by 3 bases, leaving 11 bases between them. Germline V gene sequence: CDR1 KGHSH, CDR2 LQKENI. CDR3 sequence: CASSPPTGHTEAFF. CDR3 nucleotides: TGTGCCAGCTCACCGCCCACAGGGCACACTGAAGCTTTCTTT. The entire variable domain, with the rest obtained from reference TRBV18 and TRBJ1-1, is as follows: NAGVMQNPRHLVRRRGQEARLRCSPMKGHSHVYWYRQLPEEGLKFMVYLQKENIIDESGMPKERFSAEFPKEGPSILRIQQVVRGDSAAYFCASSPPTGHTEAFFGQGTRLTVV.

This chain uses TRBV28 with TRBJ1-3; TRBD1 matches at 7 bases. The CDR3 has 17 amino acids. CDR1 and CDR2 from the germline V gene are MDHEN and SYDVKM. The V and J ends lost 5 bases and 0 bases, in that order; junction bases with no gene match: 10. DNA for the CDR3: TGTGCCAGCAGTCGACCGGGACAGCTGAGCTCTGGAAACACCATATATTTT. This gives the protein CASSRPGQLSSGNTIYF.

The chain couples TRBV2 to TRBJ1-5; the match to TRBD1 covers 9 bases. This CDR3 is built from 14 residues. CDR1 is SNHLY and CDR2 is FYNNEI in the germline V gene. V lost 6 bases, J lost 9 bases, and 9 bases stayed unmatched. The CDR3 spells CASRPGQGPGPQHF. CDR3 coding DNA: TGTGCCAGCAGACCGGGACAGGGACCGGGGCCCCAGCATTTT.

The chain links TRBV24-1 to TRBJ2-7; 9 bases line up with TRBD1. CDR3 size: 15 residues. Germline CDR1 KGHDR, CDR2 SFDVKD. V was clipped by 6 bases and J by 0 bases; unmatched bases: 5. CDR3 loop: CATSSGQGSSYEQYF. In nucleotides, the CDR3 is TGTGCCACCAGTTCCGGACAGGGGTCCTCCTACGAGCAGTACTTC.